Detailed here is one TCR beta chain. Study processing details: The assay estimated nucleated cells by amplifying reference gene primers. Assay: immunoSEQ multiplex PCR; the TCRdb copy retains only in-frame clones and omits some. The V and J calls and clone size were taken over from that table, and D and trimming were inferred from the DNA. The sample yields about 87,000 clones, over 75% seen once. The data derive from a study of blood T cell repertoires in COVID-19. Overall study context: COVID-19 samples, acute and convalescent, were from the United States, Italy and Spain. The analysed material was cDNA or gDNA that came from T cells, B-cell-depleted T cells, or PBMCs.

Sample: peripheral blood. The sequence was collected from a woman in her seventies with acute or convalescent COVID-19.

The CDR3 reads CAISEQGKRGGNTIYF. The DNA of the CDR3 is TGTGCCATCAGTGAGCAGGGGAAAAGAGGTGGAAACACCATATATTTT. The J gene is TRBJ1-3, the V gene TRBV10-3; D possibly corresponds to TRBD1 (6 bases). The CDR3 is made up of 16 amino acids. V lost 2 bases to trimming and J lost 3 bases, with 14 bases between them. Germline CDR1 ENHRY, CDR2 SYGVKD.